What follows are 21 T cell receptor beta chains derived from one specimen sequenced in a study of blood T cell repertoires in COVID-19. Sequencing was performed with immunoSEQ multiplex PCR; in TCRdb, only in-frame clones are kept and a portion is missing. The sample has about 400,000 clones, nearly 90% seen once. The sample was PBMCs or T cells enriched from blood (not recorded which). The source of these receptors is a woman aged 35 to 49 with acute COVID-19.

The V call is TRBV29-1, the J call TRBJ2-3; D perhaps matches TRBD1 (7 bases). This CDR3 region has 14 residues. Trimming shortened V by 3 bases and J by 5 bases, and 15 bases separated the two germline ends. The V gene's germline CDR1 is SQVTM and CDR2 ANQGSEA. The CDR3 loop is CSVDWRGREDTQYF. CDR3 nucleotide sequence: TGCAGCGTTGATTGGAGGGGGCGCGAAGATACGCAGTATTTT.

V and J are TRBV30 and TRBJ2-1; weak D call: TRBD1 (7 bases). Trimming shortened V by 3 bases and J by 5 bases, and 14 bases separated the two germline ends. Germline CDR1 and CDR2: GTSNPN and SVGIG (reference sequence). The CDR3 contains 14 residues. The CDR3 DNA is TGTGCCTGGAGCCCAGGGGGGAGACACAATGAGCAGTTCTTC. Its translation is CAWSPGGRHNEQFF.

The chain joins TRBV15 to TRBJ1-5, with D uncertain. Germline CDR1 is LNHNV and CDR2 is YYDKDF (reference sequence). Trimming pared 0 bases from V and 1 base from J, leaving 7 bases between. The CDR3 length is 15 residues. Here the CDR3 reads CATSREPMSNQPQHF. CDR3 DNA: TGTGCCACCAGCAGAGAGCCTATGAGCAATCAGCCCCAGCATTTT.

DNA of the CDR3: TGTGCCAGCAGTTACTTGGCGGGGGGCAATCAGCCCCAGCATTTT. Its protein product is CASSYLAGGNQPQHF. The rearrangement uses TRBV6-5 and TRBJ1-5; maybe TRBD1 (5 bases). Trimming pared 1 base from V and 2 bases from J, leaving 9 bases between. Germline V lookup: CDR1 MNHEY, CDR2 SVGAGI. The CDR3 is made up of 15 amino acids.

The CDR3 nucleotides read TGTGCCAGCAGCTCCGGACATCTCGCGAACACCGGGGAGCTGTTTTTT. Protein product: CASSSGHLANTGELFF. This sequence joins TRBV7-9 and TRBJ2-2; D may be TRBD1 (5 bases). Germline V gene lookup returns CDR1 SEHNR and CDR2 FQNEAQ (reference sequence). The CDR3 has 16 residues. With 4 bases removed from V and 0 bases from J, the gap between germline ends came to 12 bases.

This chain connects TRBV27 to TRBJ1-1, with no clear D. This CDR3 contains 14 residues. V was clipped by 6 bases and J by 4 bases, with 15 bases between them. Germline loops: CDR1 MNHEY, CDR2 SMNVEV (reference sequence). CDR3 coding DNA: TGTGCCAGCAGGGAACCCCGACACTCCACTGAAGCTTTCTTT. Protein product: CASREPRHSTEAFF.

J is TRBJ2-7 and V is TRBV5-5, with 10 bases lining up with TRBD2. V lost 6 bases, J lost 3 bases, and 6 bases stayed unmatched. Germline V gene data show CDR1 as SGHKS and CDR2 as YYEKEE (reference sequence). CDR3 length: 14 amino acids. The CDR3 nucleotides are TGTGCCAGCACCCTCTCTAGCGGGGGCTACGAGCAGTACTTC. Translation: CASTLSSGGYEQYF.

The J gene is TRBJ1-4, the V gene TRBV7-8; weak D call: TRBD1 (5 bases). Germline assignment: CDR1 SGHVS and CDR2 FQNEAQ. V was trimmed by 1 base and J by 3 bases, leaving 12 bases between them. This CDR3 is built from 16 residues. CDR3 region: CASSLDRPAANEKLFF. The CDR3 coding sequence is TGTGCCAGCAGCTTAGACAGGCCGGCGGCTAATGAAAAACTGTTTTTT.

The genes are TRBV7-2 and TRBJ2-7; D call uncertain. V gave up 5 bases and J gave up 4 bases, with 15 bases separating them. This CDR3 region has 14 residues. Per germline, CDR1 SGHTA and CDR2 FQGNSA. CDR3 in DNA: TGTGCCAGCAGCCCGCAATCGGGTGGATACGAGCAGTACTTC. This encodes CASSPQSGGYEQYF. Filled out from reference TRBV7-2 and TRBJ2-7, the complete variable domain reads GAGVSQSPSNKVTEKGKDVELRCDPISGHTALYWYRQSLGQGLEFLIYFQGNSAPDKSGLPSDRFSAERTGGSVSTLTIQRTQQEDSAVYLCASSPQSGGYEQYFGPGTRLTVT.

V gene TRBV7-6 combines with J gene TRBJ1-1; TRBD1 agrees at 7 bases. After removal of 5 bases from V and 1 base from J, the junction contained 7 bases not matched to a gene. The CDR3 length is 15 residues. Germline CDR1 SGHVS, CDR2 FNYEAQ. CDR3 protein: CASSPPGQQNTEAFF. The CDR3 DNA reads as TGTGCCAGCAGCCCCCCGGGACAGCAGAACACTGAAGCTTTCTTT.

The CDR3 loop is CASSLSLAGGQETQYF. The CDR3 coding sequence is TGTGCCAGCAGCTTATCGCTAGCGGGGGGGCAAGAGACCCAGTACTTC. The chain employs TRBV7-9 and TRBJ2-5; 12 nucleotides line up with TRBD2. The J segment lost 2 bases and the V segment lost 2 bases, leaving 3 bases of the junction unmatched. The CDR3 is made up of 16 amino acids. Germline V gene data show CDR1 as SEHNR and CDR2 as FQNEAQ (reference sequence).

This rearrangement joins TRBV21-1 to TRBJ2-4; the table's D call, TRBD2, was not checked against the DNA. TRBV21-1 is classified as a pseudogene. This CDR3 has 14 amino acids. CDR3 protein: CASSKGTSVNIQYF. CDR3 DNA: TGTGCCAGCAGCAAGGGGACTAGCGTCAACATTCAGTACTTC.

The chain uses TRBV4-1 and TRBJ2-3; TRBD2 aligns across 11 bases. Germline trimming cut 4 bases from V and 2 bases from J; bases unmatched to any gene: 8. The CDR3 has 17 amino acids. Germline V gives CDR1 MGHRA, CDR2 YSYEKL. The CDR3 is CASSLSSLAGVTDTQYF. In nucleotides, the CDR3 is TGCGCCAGCAGCCTCTCCTCACTAGCGGGGGTCACAGATACGCAGTATTTT.

The chain recombines TRBV6-5 with TRBJ1-6, with a possible D match to TRBD1 (5 bases). The germline gives CDR1 MNHEY, CDR2 SVGAGI. The germline V and J ends were trimmed by 6 bases and 8 bases, with 14 bases remaining between them. This CDR3 spans 14 amino acids. This CDR3 reads CASRGGNSHSPLHF. CDR3 bases: TGTGCCAGCAGGGGGGGGAATTCACATTCACCCCTCCACTTT.

J is TRBJ1-1 and V is TRBV6-5, with TRBD1 matching over 7 bases. V dropped 11 bases and J dropped 2; count of bases not matched to a gene: 11. Germline lookup yields CDR1 MNHEY and CDR2 SVGAGI. The CDR3 covers 14 residues. The CDR3 region has the DNA TGTGCCCGACGGACAGGAGGCCCTAACACTGAAGCTTTCTTT. This gives the protein CARRTGGPNTEAFF.

V is TRBV7-9 and J is TRBJ1-4; tentatively, D is TRBD1 (6 bases). The CDR3 contains 13 residues. Deletions cut 5 bases from V and 7 bases from J, with 11 bases between. Germline values: CDR1 SEHNR, CDR2 FQNEAQ (reference sequence). CDR3 loop: CASSQMDSEKLFF. CDR3 in DNA: TGTGCCAGCAGCCAAATGGACAGTGAAAAACTGTTTTTT.

This rearrangement joins TRBV5-5 to TRBJ2-3; TRBD1 aligns across 8 bases. The J segment lost 1 base and the V segment lost 0 bases, leaving 4 bases of the junction unmatched. CDR1 SGHKS and CDR2 YYEKEE come from the germline V gene (reference sequence). This CDR3 comprises 16 residues. CDR3 in amino acids: CASSLVTGVGTDTQYF. The CDR3 DNA follows: TGTGCCAGCAGCTTGGTGACAGGGGTTGGCACAGATACGCAGTATTTT.

This clone was detected only once. V and J are TRBV4-2 and TRBJ1-2; D possibly corresponds to TRBD1 (6 bases). The V end lost 5 bases, the J end lost 1 base, and 20 bases lay between the germline ends. The length of the CDR3 is 17 residues. CDR1 and CDR2 (germline): LGHNA, YNFKEQ. The CDR3 reads CASSLDRNNVGNYGYTF. In nucleotides, the CDR3 is TGTGCCAGCAGCTTAGACAGGAATAATGTGGGTAACTATGGCTACACCTTC.

The chain employs TRBV10-3 and TRBJ1-5; 7 bases fit TRBD1. Trimming took 3 bases from V and 7 from J; bases not matched to a gene: 9. The CDR3 covers 15 residues. Germline loops: CDR1 ENHRY, CDR2 SYGVKD. CDR3 protein: CAISELMGQNQPQHF. Here the CDR3 DNA reads TGTGCCATCAGTGAATTAATGGGACAGAACCAGCCCCAGCATTTT.

Here the CDR3 reads CASRRDRDTEAFF. The CDR3 coding sequence is TGTGCCAGTCGGAGGGACAGGGACACTGAAGCTTTCTTT. This chain connects TRBV6-5 to TRBJ1-1, with 9 positions matching TRBD1. Germline-derived CDR1 and CDR2 are MNHEY and SVGAGI. Trimming at V came to 9 bases and at J to 3 bases, leaving 5 bases not matched to a gene. The length of the CDR3 is 13 residues.

The V and J genes are TRBV10-3 and TRBJ2-3; a weak D match, TRBD2 (6 bases). With 9 bases removed from V and 6 bases from J, the gap between germline ends came to 13 bases. CDR1 is ENHRY, CDR2 SYGVKD, per germline. The CDR3 covers 12 residues. The CDR3 region has the DNA TGTGCCATAGGGACTCTAGGCGATACGCAGTATTTT. Translated, it gives CAIGTLGDTQYF.